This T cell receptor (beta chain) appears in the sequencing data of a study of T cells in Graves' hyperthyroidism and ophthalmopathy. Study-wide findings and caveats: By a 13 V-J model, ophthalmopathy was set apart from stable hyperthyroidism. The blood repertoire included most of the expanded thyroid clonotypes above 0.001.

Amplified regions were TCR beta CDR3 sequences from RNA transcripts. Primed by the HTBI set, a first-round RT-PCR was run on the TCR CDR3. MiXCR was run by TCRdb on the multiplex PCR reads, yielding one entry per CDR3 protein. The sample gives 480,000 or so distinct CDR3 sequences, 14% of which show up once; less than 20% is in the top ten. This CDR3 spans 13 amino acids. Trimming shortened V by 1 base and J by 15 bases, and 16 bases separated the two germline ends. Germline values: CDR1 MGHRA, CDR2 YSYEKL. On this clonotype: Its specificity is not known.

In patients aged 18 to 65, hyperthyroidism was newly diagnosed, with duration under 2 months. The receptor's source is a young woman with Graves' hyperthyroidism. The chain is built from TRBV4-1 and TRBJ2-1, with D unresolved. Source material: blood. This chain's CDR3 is CASSQGTDRLRFF. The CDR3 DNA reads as TGCGCCAGCAGCCAAGGGACGGACCGCCTACGGTTCTTC.